The 20 T cell receptor beta chains below all came from one sample that was sequenced in a study of identical twins. One entry per CDR3 protein results from TCRdb running MiXCR on the 5' RACE reads. This table holds more than 200,000 distinct CDR3 sequences, roughly 9.4% found once. Sample: memory (CD45RO+) T cells sorted from blood. These receptors were collected from a woman between 18 and 29 years old in good health.

This chain links TRBV7-9 with TRBJ1-1; D is unclear. The CDR3 runs to 15 residues. The germline V and J ends were trimmed by 8 bases and 5 bases, with 21 bases remaining between them. Germline V gene data show CDR1 as SEHNR and CDR2 as FQNEAQ (reference sequence). This chain's CDR3 is CASSYLPLGWTEAFF. The CDR3 DNA is TGTGCCAGCTCTTACCTACCTTTGGGTTGGACTGAAGCTTTCTTT.

The chain recombines TRBV2 with TRBJ2-2, with D tentatively TRBD2 (6 bases). The CDR3 totals 14 residues. Per the germline V gene, CDR1 is SNHLY and CDR2 is FYNNEI. Trimming stripped 5 bases from V and 6 bases from J, with 13 bases between. The DNA of the CDR3 is TGTGCCAGCAGTAGGGACTGGGACGCCGGGGAGCTGTTTTTT. Translating it yields CASSRDWDAGELFF.

The chain uses TRBV20-1 and TRBJ2-3, with a weak D call TRBD2 (6 bases). This CDR3 comprises 15 residues. Trimming left V 2 bases short and J 2 bases short, with 14 bases between. Germline V gives CDR1 DFQATT, CDR2 SNEGSKA (reference sequence). The CDR3: CSARRGGTSTDTQYF. The CDR3 nucleotides are TGCAGTGCTAGAAGGGGCGGGACCTCCACAGATACGCAGTATTTT.

This clonotype has more than one count but fewer than ten. The genes are TRBV2 and TRBJ2-4; 8 positions agree with TRBD1. The germline gives CDR1 SNHLY, CDR2 FYNNEI. V lost 3 bases, J lost 1 base, and 8 bases stayed unmatched. The CDR3 runs 17 residues. The CDR3 reads CASSETPGGAAKNIQYF. The DNA for the CDR3 is TGTGCCAGCAGTGAGACACCAGGGGGCGCGGCCAAAAACATTCAGTACTTC. Together with reference TRBV2 and TRBJ2-4, the CDR3 gives the full variable domain: EPEVTQTPSHQVTQMGQEVILRCVPISNHLYFYWYRQILGQKVEFLVSFYNNEISEKSEIFDDQFSVERPDGSNFTLKIRSTKLEDSAMYFCASSETPGGAAKNIQYFGAGTRLSVL.

This clonotype was seen at least ten times. The genes are TRBV2 and TRBJ2-3; possibly TRBD2 for D (6 bases). CDR3 length: 15 amino acids. Between the trimmed V and J ends, which lost 6 bases and 4 bases, there was a span of 17 bases. CDR1 and CDR2 from the germline V gene are SNHLY and FYNNEI. The CDR3 loop is CASRWPGEGSDTQYF. The DNA for the CDR3 is TGTGCCAGCAGATGGCCGGGGGAAGGATCAGATACGCAGTATTTT.

This clonotype has at least ten counts. The chain is built from TRBV20-1 and TRBJ2-1; D is unresolved. V was cut by 5 bases and J by 4 bases, with 12 bases left in between. Germline V CDR1 and CDR2: DFQATT, SNEGSKA (reference sequence). The length of the CDR3 is 13 residues. The CDR3 DNA reads as TGCAGTGCTGGGCAGGCGCTTTACAATGAGCAGTTCTTC. As protein: CSAGQALYNEQFF.

This clonotype appeared many times. The chain has TRBV12-3 or TRBV12-4 and TRBJ1-1; D is unclear. Trimming left V 7 bases short and J 6 bases short, with 12 bases between. This CDR3 has 12 amino acids. Written as DNA, the CDR3 is TGTGCCAGCACCGACACTGGGCCTGAAGCTTTCTTT. Translation: CASTDTGPEAFF.

In its sample, this clonotype was seen many times. The chain is built from TRBV12-3 or TRBV12-4 and TRBJ2-5, with 8 bases fitting TRBD1. The CDR3 totals 14 residues. J gave up 2 bases and V 5 bases, and 4 bases lay outside the gene matches. CDR3 nucleotide sequence: TGTGCCAGCAGTCGTAGACAGGGGCAAGAGACCCAGTACTTC. Amino acids: CASSRRQGQETQYF.

The chain combines TRBV4-2 with TRBJ1-4, with D tentatively TRBD1 (5 bases). The CDR3 covers 17 residues. Germline loops: CDR1 LGHNA, CDR2 YNFKEQ. Trimming pared 0 bases from V and 2 bases from J, leaving 13 bases between. CDR3 coding DNA: TGTGCCAGCAGCCAAGATGGCCGCGGGGGGACTAATGAAAAACTGTTTTTT. This gives the protein CASSQDGRGGTNEKLFF.

This clonotype has only a few counts. The chain joins TRBV9 to TRBJ2-7, with D possibly matching TRBD2 (5 bases). V was trimmed by 0 bases and J by 2 bases, leaving 15 bases between them. There are 16 residues in the CDR3. Germline V gene sequence: CDR1 SGDLS, CDR2 YYNGEE. The CDR3 sequence: CASSVEPQRPTYEQYF. Written as DNA, the CDR3 is TGTGCCAGCAGCGTAGAGCCCCAGCGGCCTACCTACGAGCAGTACTTC. Filled out from reference TRBV9 and TRBJ2-7, the complete variable domain reads DSGVTQTPKHLITATGQRVTLRCSPRSGDLSVYWYQQSLDQGLQFLIQYYNGEERAKGNILERFSAQQFPDLHSELNLSSLELGDSALYFCASSVEPQRPTYEQYFGPGTRLTVT.

This clonotype was observed many times. The rearrangement uses TRBV5-1 and TRBJ2-1, with unresolved D. Germline lookup yields CDR1 SGHRS and CDR2 YFSETQ. The CDR3 extends over 16 amino acids. The V end lost 4 bases, the J end lost 10 bases, and 24 bases lay between the germline ends. CDR3 DNA: TGCGCCAGCAGCCCCGGGCGAGTAGTAATCCGGGTCGAGCAGTTCTTC. It yields the protein CASSPGRVVIRVEQFF.

This clonotype was detected ten times or more. V is TRBV6-5 and J is TRBJ2-1; 9 nucleotides match TRBD2. This CDR3 has 14 amino acids. Trimming at V came to 2 bases and at J to 8 bases, leaving 4 bases not matched to a gene. CDR1 is MNHEY and CDR2 is SVGAGI in the germline V gene. CDR3 residues: CASSYAGGLDEQFF. CDR3 coding DNA: TGTGCCAGCAGTTACGCGGGGGGGCTGGATGAGCAGTTCTTC.

CDR3 residues: CASSRQARARYNEQFF. In DNA, the CDR3 is TGTGCCAGCAGCCGCCAGGCGAGGGCCCGGTACAATGAGCAGTTCTTC. The rearrangement joins TRBV7-2 to TRBJ2-1, with a possible D match to TRBD2 (5 bases). This CDR3 contains 16 residues. Trimming shortened V by 5 bases and J by 4 bases, and 18 bases separated the two germline ends. Germline V gene lookup returns CDR1 SGHTA and CDR2 FQGNSA.

The sample holds a few counts of this clonotype. This rearrangement joins TRBV5-1 to TRBJ1-1; D perhaps matches TRBD1 (5 bases). Looked up from germline, CDR1 is SGHRS and CDR2 is YFSETQ. V lost 0 bases, J lost 4 bases, and 7 bases lay in between. This CDR3 region has 13 residues. In DNA, the CDR3 is TGCGCCAGCAGCTTGGCTGGGACCACTGAAGCTTTCTTT. Its protein product is CASSLAGTTEAFF.

This clonotype was counted a few times. J is TRBJ2-4 and V is TRBV30, with TRBD1 matching 9 bases. Germline V gives CDR1 GTSNPN, CDR2 SVGIG (reference sequence). CDR3 size: 14 residues. V dropped 1 base and J dropped 6; count of bases not matched to a gene: 4. The CDR3 sequence: CAWSADRGRNIQYF. The CDR3 coding sequence is TGTGCCTGGAGTGCGGACAGGGGAAGAAACATTCAGTACTTC.

This clonotype was observed a few times. The V and J genes are TRBV20-1 and TRBJ2-7; D tentatively fits TRBD1 or TRBD2 (5 bases each). This CDR3 spans 13 amino acids. Germline V gives CDR1 DFQATT, CDR2 SNEGSKA (reference sequence). V lost 0 bases, J lost 6 bases, and 12 bases lay in between. CDR3 DNA sequence: TGCAGTGCTAGAGATACGGGGCAAGGCGAGCAGTACTTC. It specifies CSARDTGQGEQYF.

This clonotype was counted a few times. The chain employs TRBV7-8 and TRBJ1-1; weak D call: TRBD1 (5 bases). V lost 2 bases and J 11 bases, leaving 12 bases between the germline ends. Germline V gene data show CDR1 as SGHVS and CDR2 as FQNEAQ. CDR3 length: 12 residues. CDR3 in amino acids: CASSLTGPSAFF. Written as DNA, the CDR3 is TGTGCCAGCAGCTTAACAGGCCCCTCCGCTTTCTTT.

This clonotype was counted ten times or more. The chain employs TRBV24-1 and TRBJ2-2; no clear D gene. V lost 2 bases and J lost 2, with 8 bases in between. The CDR3 loop spans 15 amino acids. Germline V CDR1 and CDR2: KGHDR, SFDVKD. This CDR3 is CATSDSVTNTGELFF. DNA of the CDR3: TGTGCCACCAGTGATTCCGTAACAAACACCGGGGAGCTGTTTTTT.

In its sample, this clonotype was seen a few times. The chain employs TRBV13 and TRBJ2-4; 8 bases align to TRBD1. From germline, CDR1 is PRHDT and CDR2 FYEKMQ (reference sequence). V was pared by 5 bases and J by 1 base, with 10 bases of the junction left unmatched. This CDR3 has 17 residues. The CDR3 sequence is CASSQRQGLTAKNIQYF. The CDR3 nucleotides read TGTGCCAGCAGCCAACGACAGGGGTTAACTGCCAAAAACATTCAGTACTTC.

This clonotype showed up many times. The J gene is TRBJ2-5, the V gene TRBV20-1; TRBD2 is a possible D gene (5 bases). CDR1 is DFQATT, CDR2 SNEGSKA, per germline (reference sequence). The CDR3 length is 14 residues. Between the trimmed V and J ends, which lost 3 bases and 5 bases, there was a span of 16 bases. The CDR3: CSARVHASRETQYF. The CDR3 coding sequence is TGCAGTGCTAGGGTTCACGCTAGCCGGGAGACCCAGTACTTC.